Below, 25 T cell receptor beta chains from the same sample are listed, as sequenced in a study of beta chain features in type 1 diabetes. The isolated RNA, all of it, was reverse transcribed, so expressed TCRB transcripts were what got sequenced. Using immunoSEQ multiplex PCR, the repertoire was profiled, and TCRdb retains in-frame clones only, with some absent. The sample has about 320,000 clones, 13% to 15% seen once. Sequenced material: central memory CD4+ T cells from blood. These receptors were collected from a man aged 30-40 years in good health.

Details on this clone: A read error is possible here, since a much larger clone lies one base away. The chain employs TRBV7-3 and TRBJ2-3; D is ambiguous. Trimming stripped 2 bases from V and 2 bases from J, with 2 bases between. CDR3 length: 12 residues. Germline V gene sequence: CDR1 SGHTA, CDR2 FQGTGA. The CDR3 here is CASSLATDTQYF. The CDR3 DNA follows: TGTGCCAGCAGCTTAGCCACAGATACGCAGTATTTT.

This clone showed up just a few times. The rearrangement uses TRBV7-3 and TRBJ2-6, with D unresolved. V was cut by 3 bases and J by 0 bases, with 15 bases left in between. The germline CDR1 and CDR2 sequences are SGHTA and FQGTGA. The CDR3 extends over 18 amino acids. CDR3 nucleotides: TGTGCCAGCAGCTTCGTGGGCCGTAGGGTCTCTGGGGCCAACGTCCTGACTTTC. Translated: CASSFVGRRVSGANVLTF. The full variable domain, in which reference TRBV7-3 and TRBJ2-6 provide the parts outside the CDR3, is GAGVSQTPSNKVTEKGKYVELRCDPISGHTALYWYRQSLGQGPEFLIYFQGTGAADDSGLPNDRFFAVRPEGSVSTLKIQRTERGDSAVYLCASSFVGRRVSGANVLTFGAGSRLTVL.

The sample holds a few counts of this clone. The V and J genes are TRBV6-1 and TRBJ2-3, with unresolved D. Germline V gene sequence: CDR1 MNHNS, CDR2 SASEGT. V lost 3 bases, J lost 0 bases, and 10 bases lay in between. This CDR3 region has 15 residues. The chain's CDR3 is CASSDSISSTDTQYF. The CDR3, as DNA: TGTGCCAGCAGTGACAGTATCTCTAGCACAGATACGCAGTATTTT.

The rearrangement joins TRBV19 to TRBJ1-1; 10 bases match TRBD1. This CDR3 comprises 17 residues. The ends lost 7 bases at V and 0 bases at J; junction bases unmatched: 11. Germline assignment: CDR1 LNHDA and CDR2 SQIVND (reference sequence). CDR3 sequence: CASIPRRTGGLNTEAFF. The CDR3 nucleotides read TGTGCCAGTATCCCCCGGAGGACAGGGGGATTGAACACTGAAGCTTTCTTT.

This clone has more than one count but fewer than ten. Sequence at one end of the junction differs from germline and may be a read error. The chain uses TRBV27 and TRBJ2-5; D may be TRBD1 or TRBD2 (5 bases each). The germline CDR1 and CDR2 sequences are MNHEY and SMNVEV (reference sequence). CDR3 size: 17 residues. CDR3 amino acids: CASSFSSIPGPQEAQYF. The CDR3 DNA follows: TGTGCCAGCAGTTTCTCAAGCATCCCGGGACCGCAAGAGGCCCAGTACTTC.

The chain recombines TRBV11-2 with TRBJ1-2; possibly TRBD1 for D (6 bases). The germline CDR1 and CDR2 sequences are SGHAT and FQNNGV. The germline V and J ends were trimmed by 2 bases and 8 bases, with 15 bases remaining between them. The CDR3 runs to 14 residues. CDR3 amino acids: CASSLFGGDSGYTF. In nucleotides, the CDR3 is TGTGCCAGCAGCTTATTCGGGGGCGACTCCGGCTACACCTTC.

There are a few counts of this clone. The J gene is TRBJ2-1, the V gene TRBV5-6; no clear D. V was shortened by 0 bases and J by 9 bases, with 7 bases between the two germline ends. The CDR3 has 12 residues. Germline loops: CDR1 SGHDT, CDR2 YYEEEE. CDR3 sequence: CASSLVDGEQFF. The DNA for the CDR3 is TGTGCCAGCAGCTTGGTCGACGGTGAGCAGTTCTTC.

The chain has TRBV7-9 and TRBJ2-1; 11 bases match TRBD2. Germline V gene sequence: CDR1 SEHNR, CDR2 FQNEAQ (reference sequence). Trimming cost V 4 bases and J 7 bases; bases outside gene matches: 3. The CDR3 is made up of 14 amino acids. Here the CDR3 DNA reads TGTGCCAGCAGCTCGGGACTAGCGGCAAATGAGCAGTTCTTC. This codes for CASSSGLAANEQFF. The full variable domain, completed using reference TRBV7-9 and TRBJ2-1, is DTGVSQNPRHKITKRGQNVTFRCDPISEHNRLYWYRQTLGQGPEFLTYFQNEAQLEKSRLLSDRFSAERPKGSFSTLEIQRTEQGDSAMYLCASSSGLAANEQFFGPGTRLTVL.

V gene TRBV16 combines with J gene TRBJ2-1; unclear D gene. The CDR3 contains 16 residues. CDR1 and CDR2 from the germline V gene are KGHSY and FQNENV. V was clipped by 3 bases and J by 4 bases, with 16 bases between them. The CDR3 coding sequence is TGTGCCAGCAGCCAGGGTTGGACCCAAAGATACAATGAGCAGTTCTTC. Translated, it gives CASSQGWTQRYNEQFF. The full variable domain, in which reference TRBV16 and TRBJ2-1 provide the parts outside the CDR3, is GEEVAQTPKHLVRGEGQKAKLYCAPIKGHSYVFWYQQVLKNEFKFLISFQNENVFDETGMPKERFSAKCLPNSPCSLEIQATKLEDSAVYFCASSQGWTQRYNEQFFGPGTRLTVL.

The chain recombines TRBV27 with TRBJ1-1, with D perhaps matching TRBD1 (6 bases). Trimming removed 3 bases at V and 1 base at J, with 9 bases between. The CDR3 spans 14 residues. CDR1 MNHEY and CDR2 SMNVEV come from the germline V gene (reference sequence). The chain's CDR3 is CASSFQGKNTEAFF. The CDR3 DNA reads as TGTGCCAGCAGTTTCCAGGGGAAGAACACTGAAGCTTTCTTT.

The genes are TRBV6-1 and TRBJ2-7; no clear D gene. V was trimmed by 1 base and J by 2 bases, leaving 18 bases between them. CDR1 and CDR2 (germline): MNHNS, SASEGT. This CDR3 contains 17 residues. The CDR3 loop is CASSEEGSWWAPYEQYV. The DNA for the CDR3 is TGTGCCAGCAGTGAAGAGGGTAGCTGGTGGGCTCCCTACGAGCAGTACGTC.

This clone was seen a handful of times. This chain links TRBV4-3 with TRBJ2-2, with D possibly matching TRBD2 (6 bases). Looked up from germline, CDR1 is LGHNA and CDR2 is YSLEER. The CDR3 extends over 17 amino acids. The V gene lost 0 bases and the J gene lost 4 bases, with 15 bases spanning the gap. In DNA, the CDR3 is TGCGCCAGCAGCCAAGATCTTTCTACTAGCAGCACCGGGGAGCTGTTTTTT. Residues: CASSQDLSTSSTGELFF.

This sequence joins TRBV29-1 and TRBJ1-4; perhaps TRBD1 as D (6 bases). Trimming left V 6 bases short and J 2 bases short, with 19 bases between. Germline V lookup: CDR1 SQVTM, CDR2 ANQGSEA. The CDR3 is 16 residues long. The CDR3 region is CSVIFYRDKTNEKLFF. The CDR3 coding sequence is TGCAGCGTAATTTTCTACCGGGACAAGACTAATGAAAAACTGTTTTTT.

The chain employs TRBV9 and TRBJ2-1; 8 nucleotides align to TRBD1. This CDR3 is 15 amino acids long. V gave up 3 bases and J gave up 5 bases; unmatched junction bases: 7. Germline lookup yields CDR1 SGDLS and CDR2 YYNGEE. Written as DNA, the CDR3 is TGTGCCAGCAGCGCAGGACAGGGCCAAAACAATGAGCAGTTCTTC. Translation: CASSAGQGQNNEQFF.

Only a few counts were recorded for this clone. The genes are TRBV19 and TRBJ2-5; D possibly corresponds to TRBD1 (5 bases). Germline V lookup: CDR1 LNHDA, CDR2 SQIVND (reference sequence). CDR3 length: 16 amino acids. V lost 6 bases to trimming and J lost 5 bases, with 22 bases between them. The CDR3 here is CASSRKGAPLKETQYF. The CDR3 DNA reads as TGTGCCAGTAGCCGCAAAGGGGCGCCGCTCAAGGAGACCCAGTACTTC.

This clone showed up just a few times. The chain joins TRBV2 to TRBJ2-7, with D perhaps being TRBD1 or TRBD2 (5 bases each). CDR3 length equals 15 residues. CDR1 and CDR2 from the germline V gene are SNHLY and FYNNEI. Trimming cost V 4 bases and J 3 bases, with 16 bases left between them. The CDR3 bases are TGTGCCAGCAGTGCGGGGCTTGGCCTAATCTACGAGCAGTACTTC. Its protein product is CASSAGLGLIYEQYF.

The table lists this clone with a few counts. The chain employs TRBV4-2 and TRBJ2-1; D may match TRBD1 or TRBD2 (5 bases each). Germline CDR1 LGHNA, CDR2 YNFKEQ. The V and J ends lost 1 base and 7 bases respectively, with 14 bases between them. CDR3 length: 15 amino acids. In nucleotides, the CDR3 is TGTGCCAGCAGCCAAGGCGAGGGGCCGGTTAATGAGCAGTTCTTC. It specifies CASSQGEGPVNEQFF.

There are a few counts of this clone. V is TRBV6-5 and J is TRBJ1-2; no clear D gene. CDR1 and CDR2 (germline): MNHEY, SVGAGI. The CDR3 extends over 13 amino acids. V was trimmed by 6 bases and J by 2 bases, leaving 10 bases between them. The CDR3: CASRTPANYGYTF. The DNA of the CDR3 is TGTGCCAGCAGGACGCCGGCCAACTATGGCTACACCTTC.

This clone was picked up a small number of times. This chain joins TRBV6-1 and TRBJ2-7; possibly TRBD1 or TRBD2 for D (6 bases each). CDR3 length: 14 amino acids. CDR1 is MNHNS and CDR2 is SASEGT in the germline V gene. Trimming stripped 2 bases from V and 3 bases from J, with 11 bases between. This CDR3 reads CASSEYGGLYEQYV. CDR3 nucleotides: TGTGCCAGCAGTGAATACGGGGGCCTCTACGAGCAGTACGTC.

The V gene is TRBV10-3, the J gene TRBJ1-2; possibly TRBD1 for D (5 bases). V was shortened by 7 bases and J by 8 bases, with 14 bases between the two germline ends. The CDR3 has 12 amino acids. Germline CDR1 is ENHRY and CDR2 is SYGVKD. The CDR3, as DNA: TGTGCCATCACTCGGGGGTCCGAGGGCTACACCTTC. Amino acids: CAITRGSEGYTF.

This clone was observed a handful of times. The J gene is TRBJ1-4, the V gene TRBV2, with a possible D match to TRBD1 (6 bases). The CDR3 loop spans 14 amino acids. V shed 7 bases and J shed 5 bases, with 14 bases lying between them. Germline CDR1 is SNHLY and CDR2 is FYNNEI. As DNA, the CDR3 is TGTGCCAGCAACCACAGGGTCAGCAATGAAAAACTGTTTTTT. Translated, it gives CASNHRVSNEKLFF.

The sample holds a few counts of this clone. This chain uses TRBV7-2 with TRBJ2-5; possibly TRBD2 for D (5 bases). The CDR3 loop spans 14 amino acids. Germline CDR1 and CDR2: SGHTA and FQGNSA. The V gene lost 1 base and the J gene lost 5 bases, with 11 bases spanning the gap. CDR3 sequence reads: CASSLGSPGETQYF. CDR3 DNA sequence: TGTGCCAGCAGCTTAGGGAGTCCGGGGGAGACCCAGTACTTC.

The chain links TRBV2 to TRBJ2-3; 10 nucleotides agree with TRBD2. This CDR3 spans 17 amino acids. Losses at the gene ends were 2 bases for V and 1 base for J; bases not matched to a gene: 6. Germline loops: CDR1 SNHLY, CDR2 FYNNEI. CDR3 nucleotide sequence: TGTGCCAGCAGTGAAAAGATAGGACTAGCGGGCACAGATACGCAGTATTTT. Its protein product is CASSEKIGLAGTDTQYF.

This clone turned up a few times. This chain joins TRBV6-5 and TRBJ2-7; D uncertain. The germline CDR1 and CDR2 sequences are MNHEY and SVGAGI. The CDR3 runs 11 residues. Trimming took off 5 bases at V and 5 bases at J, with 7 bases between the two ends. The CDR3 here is CASSALDEQYF. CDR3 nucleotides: TGTGCCAGCAGTGCCCTCGACGAGCAGTACTTC.

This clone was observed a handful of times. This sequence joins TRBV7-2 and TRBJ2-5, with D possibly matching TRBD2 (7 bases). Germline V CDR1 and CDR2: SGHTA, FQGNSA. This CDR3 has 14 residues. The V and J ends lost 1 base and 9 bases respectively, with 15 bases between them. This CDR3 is CASSLGGGASSQYF. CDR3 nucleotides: TGTGCCAGCAGCTTAGGTGGGGGGGCGAGTTCCCAGTACTTC.